This note documents a single TCR beta chain sequence. The antigen is unknown. Unstimulated naive, memory, effector memory and TEMRA subsets from three donor pairs have been sequenced, the authors report. From germline, CDR1 is SNHLY and CDR2 FYNNEI. The V and J ends lost 3 bases and 0 bases respectively, with 6 bases between them. This CDR3 contains 14 residues. TCRdb keeps only in-frame clones here, not all; method: immunoSEQ multiplex PCR. The sample carries approximately 60,000 clones, 96% recorded once. These data are taken from a study of siplizumab effects on memory and regulatory T cells. Findings and limits, study-wide: The study found that mappable alloreactive CD4+ clones averaged approximately 69% Treg-derived with siplizumab and around 30% in controls. Both greater diversity than memory cells and a major contribution to the alloresponse seemed to characterize naive T cells.

The rearrangement joins TRBV2 to TRBJ1-5; D call uncertain. What was sequenced was naive CD8+ T cells sorted from blood. The origin of this receptor is a human donor in good health. DNA for the CDR3: TGTGCCAGCAGTGACAGCCTTAGCAATCAGCCCCAGCATTTT. This codes for CASSDSLSNQPQHF.